A single sample is the source of the 11 T cell receptor beta chains below, sequenced in a study of response to subunit inactivated influenza vaccine. TCRdb ran MiXCR on the RT-PCR reads and lists one entry per CDR3 protein. The data contain more than 450,000 distinct CDR3 sequences, less than 10% of them singletons. The input for sequencing was PBMCs from blood, taken roughly 24 months after vaccination. All receptors come from a man aged 45-69 years who received an inactivated influenza vaccine.

V gene TRBV20-1 combines with J gene TRBJ1-5; the match to TRBD1 covers 7 bases. From germline, CDR1 is DFQATT and CDR2 SNEGSKA (reference sequence). This CDR3 is built from 13 residues. The trim removed 5 bases at V and 5 bases at J, leaving 6 bases unmatched. Here the CDR3 DNA reads TGCAGTGCTCAGACAGGGCCCGATCAGCCCCAGCATTTT. This codes for CSAQTGPDQPQHF.

In its sample, this clonotype was seen a few times. This chain uses TRBV4-3 with TRBJ2-3; D unclear. This CDR3 has 16 amino acids. Trimming cost V 0 bases and J 3 bases, with 13 bases left between them. The germline V gene has CDR1 LGHNA and CDR2 YSLEER. This chain's CDR3 is CASSQDHRVETDTQYF. CDR3 sequence (DNA): TGCGCCAGCAGCCAAGATCATCGGGTGGAAACAGATACGCAGTATTTT.

The V gene is TRBV6-1, the J gene TRBJ1-1; D not resolved. This CDR3 spans 15 amino acids. Germline V gene data show CDR1 as MNHNS and CDR2 as SASEGT. V was cut by 8 bases and J by 3 bases, with 19 bases left in between. DNA for the CDR3: TGTGCCAGCGGACCCCGAGCTGACGGTTACACTGAAGCTTTCTTT. It is translated as CASGPRADGYTEAFF.

This clonotype was picked up many times. This rearrangement joins TRBV7-2 to TRBJ1-2, with TRBD1 matching over 8 bases. The V segment lost 0 bases and the J segment 4 bases; nucleotides outside the gene matches: 10. The CDR3 runs to 17 residues. The V gene's germline CDR1 is SGHTA and CDR2 FQGNSA. CDR3 loop: CASSLAPLTGESYGYTF. The CDR3 coding sequence is TGTGCCAGCAGCTTAGCCCCTCTGACAGGGGAGAGCTATGGCTACACCTTC.

This clonotype was seen a few times. The chain has TRBV21-1 and TRBJ2-3; the table's D call TRBD1 went unverified against the DNA. TRBV21-1 is tagged as a pseudogene. This CDR3 has 16 amino acids. Here the CDR3 reads CASSKRGTGHTDTQYF. The CDR3 nucleotides are TGTGCCAGCAGCAAACGAGGGACAGGACACACAGATACGCAGTATTTT.

This chain connects TRBV2 to TRBJ2-4; D possibly corresponds to TRBD2 (5 bases). The germline V and J ends were trimmed by 2 bases and 0 bases, with 11 bases remaining between them. There are 16 residues in the CDR3. Germline lookup yields CDR1 SNHLY and CDR2 FYNNEI. This CDR3 reads CASSESRGLAKNIQYF. The CDR3 bases are TGTGCCAGCAGTGAATCCCGCGGGTTAGCCAAAAACATTCAGTACTTC.

The genes are TRBV6-1 and TRBJ2-2; D may match TRBD1 or TRBD2 (5 bases each). CDR1 MNHNS and CDR2 SASEGT come from the germline V gene. This CDR3 contains 13 residues. V lost 7 bases, J lost 7 bases, and 13 bases lay in between. This CDR3 is CASIKEGLGELFF. The CDR3 nucleotides are TGTGCCAGCATCAAAGAGGGGCTCGGGGAGCTGTTTTTT.

This clonotype was recorded at least ten times. This chain connects TRBV9 to TRBJ2-7, with D maybe TRBD2 (5 bases). The CDR3 consists of 15 residues. V was pared by 0 bases and J by 4 bases, with 14 bases between. CDR1 is SGDLS and CDR2 is YYNGEE in the germline V gene. CDR3 in amino acids: CASSVESGGPYEQYF. The CDR3, as DNA: TGTGCCAGCAGCGTAGAAAGCGGAGGACCTTACGAGCAGTACTTC.

The V call is TRBV5-1, the J call TRBJ1-1; D is ambiguous. CDR1 is SGHRS, CDR2 YFSETQ, per germline. Trimming stripped 1 base from V and 1 base from J, with 11 bases between. This CDR3 is 15 amino acids long. The CDR3 coding sequence is TGCGCCAGCAGCTTGACACCGGGGTCGAACACTGAAGCTTTCTTT. Protein sequence: CASSLTPGSNTEAFF.

This clonotype has at least ten counts. The genes are TRBV24-1 and TRBJ2-6; D gene uncertain. The germline V gene has CDR1 KGHDR and CDR2 SFDVKD. V was pared by 5 bases and J by 4 bases, with 5 bases between. The CDR3 covers 13 residues. This CDR3 is CATSAFGANVLTF. CDR3 nucleotides: TGTGCCACCAGTGCGTTCGGGGCCAACGTCCTGACTTTC.

The V and J genes are TRBV5-4 and TRBJ2-3; 8 positions agree with TRBD2. V trimming: 0 bases; J trimming: 12 bases; junction bases outside the gene matches: 9. This CDR3 contains 14 residues. Germline V gene lookup returns CDR1 SGHNT and CDR2 YYREEE (reference sequence). The CDR3 here is CASSLADRTSPQYF. As DNA, the CDR3 is TGTGCCAGCAGCTTGGCCGACAGGACTAGCCCTCAGTATTTT. The full variable domain, rest sourced from reference TRBV5-4 and TRBJ2-3, is ETGVTQSPTHLIKTRGQQVTLRCSSQSGHNTVSWYQQALGQGPQFIFQYYREEENGRGNFPPRFSGLQFPNYSSELNVNALELDDSALYLCASSLADRTSPQYFGPGTRLTVL.